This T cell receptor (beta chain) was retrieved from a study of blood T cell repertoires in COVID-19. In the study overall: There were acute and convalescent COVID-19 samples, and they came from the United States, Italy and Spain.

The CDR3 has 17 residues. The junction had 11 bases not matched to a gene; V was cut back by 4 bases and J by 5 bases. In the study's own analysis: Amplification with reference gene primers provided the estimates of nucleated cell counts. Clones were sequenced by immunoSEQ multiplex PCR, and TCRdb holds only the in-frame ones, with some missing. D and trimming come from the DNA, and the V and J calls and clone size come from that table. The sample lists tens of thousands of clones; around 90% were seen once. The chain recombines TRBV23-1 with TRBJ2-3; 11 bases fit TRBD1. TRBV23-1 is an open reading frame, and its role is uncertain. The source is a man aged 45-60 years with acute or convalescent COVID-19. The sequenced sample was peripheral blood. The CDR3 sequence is CASSPSTGTGGVDTQYF. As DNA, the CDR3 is TGCGCCAGCAGTCCCTCTACCGGGACAGGGGGTGTAGATACGCAGTATTTT.